The 32 T cell receptor beta chains listed next were all sequenced from one sample in a study of neurological immune-mediated disorders (dated by TCRdb to the late 2010s). Libraries were built with 5' RACE. TCRdb shows the sequencer as Illumina HiSeq 2500. Through fastp at Q25 and MiXCR, TCRdb rebuilt clones from the public reads, retaining in-frame beta chains. Each record represents a unique CDR3 protein, reported with the most common genes and DNA among its rows. This sample lists under 60,000 distinct CDR3 sequences; more than 20% were detected once. The ten top clones hold more than 20% of the sample. Sequencing was done on a sample of PBMCs. The receptors were gathered from a woman in her 70s in good health.

On this clonotype itself: The junction shows a germline mismatch at one end, possibly a read error. The J gene is TRBJ2-1, the V gene TRBV28; 9 bases fit TRBD1. Germline loops: CDR1 MDHEN, CDR2 SYDVKM. The CDR3 length is 14 residues. The CDR3 nucleotides are TGTGACAGCGTCCCCGGGACAGGGCCCCACGAGCAGTTCTTC. Its protein product is CDSVPGTGPHEQFF.

This clonotype came up a few times. The chain links TRBV2 to TRBJ2-1; 13 nucleotides line up with TRBD2. CDR3 length: 16 amino acids. V dropped 5 bases and J dropped 8; count of bases not matched to a gene: 9. The germline gives CDR1 SNHLY, CDR2 FYNNEI. The CDR3 DNA sequence: TGTGCCAGCAGTAAGTATGGACTAGCGGGAGAGGATGAGCAGTTCTTC. Amino acids: CASSKYGLAGEDEQFF.

There are many counts of this clonotype. The rearrangement joins TRBV29-1 to TRBJ2-1; TRBD2 might be the D (7 bases). Germline V gives CDR1 SQVTM, CDR2 ANQGSEA. This CDR3 is 14 amino acids long. V lost 2 bases and J 7 bases, leaving 15 bases between the germline ends. CDR3 sequence: CSVERGAGANEQFF. In DNA, the CDR3 is TGCAGCGTTGAACGGGGGGCAGGGGCGAATGAGCAGTTCTTC.

The CDR3 bases are TGTGCCAGCAGCCCACCGCCGGGTTCCACTTATGGCTACACCTTC. It translates to CASSPPPGSTYGYTF. The rearrangement joins TRBV5-6 to TRBJ1-2; D uncertain. Germline lookup yields CDR1 SGHDT and CDR2 YYEEEE. The CDR3 is 15 residues long. Trimming took off 4 bases at V and 5 bases at J, with 18 bases between the two ends.

This clonotype was seen a few times. This rearrangement joins TRBV6-5 to TRBJ1-5; 7 nucleotides match TRBD1. The ends lost 9 bases at V and 2 bases at J; junction bases unmatched: 19. This CDR3 is built from 18 residues. The germline CDR1 and CDR2 sequences are MNHEY and SVGAGI. The CDR3: CASSPTIQGVKGNQPQHF. The CDR3, as DNA: TGTGCCAGTAGTCCTACTATCCAGGGGGTTAAGGGCAATCAGCCCCAGCATTTT.

V is TRBV14 and J is TRBJ2-7; tentative D call: TRBD1 (8 bases). This CDR3 spans 20 amino acids. The V gene's germline CDR1 is SGHDN and CDR2 FVKESK. With 3 bases removed from V and 3 bases from J, the gap between germline ends came to 30 bases. The CDR3 bases are TGTGCCAGCAGCCACGGGATTCTGGGAACCACAGGGGGGGGCTTCTACGAGCAGTACTTC. Protein sequence: CASSHGILGTTGGGFYEQYF.

In this sample, this clonotype turned up many times. The chain is built from TRBV12-3 or TRBV12-4 and TRBJ2-5; D call uncertain. The V end was cut by 8 bases, the J end by 5 bases, with 18 bases between. This CDR3 is 14 amino acids long. The CDR3 DNA reads TGTGCCAGCGGCTACAACCCACAGAGGGAGACCCAGTACTTC. It codes for CASGYNPQRETQYF.

This clonotype was observed many times. CDR3 nucleotide sequence: TGCGCCAGCAGCTGGCAGGGGGACACCGGGGAGCTGTTTTTT. Protein product: CASSWQGDTGELFF. The gene calls are TRBV5-1 and TRBJ2-2; the match to TRBD1 covers 7 bases. In germline, CDR1 is SGHRS, CDR2 YFSETQ. The CDR3 extends over 14 amino acids. V was pared by 3 bases and J by 3 bases, with 2 bases of the junction left unmatched. Full variable domain (missing parts from reference TRBV5-1 and TRBJ2-2): KAGVTQTPRYLIKTRGQQVTLSCSPISGHRSVSWYQQTPGQGLQFLFEYFSETQRNKGNFPGRFSGRQFSNSRSEMNVSTLELGDSALYLCASSWQGDTGELFFGEGSRLTVL.

The table lists this clonotype with many counts. The V gene is TRBV5-1, the J gene TRBJ2-1; D call uncertain. The germline V and J ends were trimmed by 1 base and 13 bases, with 15 bases remaining between them. The germline V gene encodes CDR1 SGHRS and CDR2 YFSETQ. The CDR3 runs 13 residues. DNA for the CDR3: TGCGCCAGCAGCTTGACCAACGGGCCAGCCCAGTTCTTC. Protein: CASSLTNGPAQFF.

This clonotype was observed many times. The gene calls are TRBV29-1 and TRBJ2-5; 8 nucleotides align to TRBD1. From germline, CDR1 is SQVTM and CDR2 ANQGSEA. The CDR3 consists of 13 residues. Losses at the gene ends were 7 bases for V and 5 bases for J; bases not matched to a gene: 9. CDR3 DNA: TGCAGCGCCAAGACAGGGGTGGGGGAGACCCAGTACTTC. This sequence encodes CSAKTGVGETQYF.

The chain carries TRBV20-1 and TRBJ1-4, with D uncertain. V lost 5 bases and J lost 6, with 13 bases in between. The length of the CDR3 is 13 residues. Germline CDR1 and CDR2: DFQATT and SNEGSKA (reference sequence). The CDR3 spells CSAGLSGHEKLFF. The CDR3 nucleotides read TGCAGTGCTGGCCTTTCTGGGCATGAAAAACTGTTTTTT.

This clonotype was observed at least ten times. The chain couples TRBV7-2 to TRBJ2-1; tentatively, D is TRBD2 (5 bases). This CDR3 is 15 amino acids long. Germline V gene data show CDR1 as SGHTA and CDR2 as FQGNSA. V shed 8 bases and J shed 7 bases, with 21 bases lying between them. The DNA for the CDR3 is TGTGCCAGCTTAGAGGTAACTAGAGTCGAGAATGAGCAGTTCTTC. This translates into CASLEVTRVENEQFF.

The sample holds many counts of this clonotype. The chain uses TRBV7-2 and TRBJ2-7, with a possible D match to TRBD2 (6 bases). The V and J ends lost 5 bases and 2 bases respectively, with 13 bases between them. Germline CDR1 is SGHTA and CDR2 is FQGNSA. CDR3 length: 14 amino acids. The CDR3: CASSRGGVPYEQYF. CDR3 DNA: TGTGCCAGCAGCCGCGGCGGGGTCCCCTACGAGCAGTACTTC.

Concerning this clonotype itself: Lacking the conserved final phenylalanine or tryptophan, this CDR3 likely reflects a read error. The J gene is TRBJ2-3, the V gene TRBV7-2, with a tentative D call TRBD2 (5 bases). V was shortened by 1 base and J by 5 bases, with 10 bases between the two germline ends. In germline, CDR1 is SGHTA, CDR2 FQGNSA. The CDR3 runs 14 residues. The CDR3 bases are TGTGCCAGCAGCTTAGAGAGGGCTGGAGATACGCAGTATTTA. It yields the protein CASSLERAGDTQYL.

This clonotype was detected ten times or more. This sequence joins TRBV10-1 and TRBJ2-5; TRBD1 matches 9 bases. Germline CDR1 is WNHNN and CDR2 is SYGVQD (reference sequence). V shed 1 base and J 5 bases; nucleotides not matched to a gene: 5. This CDR3 region has 15 residues. The CDR3 here is CASSEFAGTGETQYF. The CDR3 bases are TGCGCCAGCAGTGAGTTTGCCGGGACAGGGGAGACCCAGTACTTC.

This clonotype was detected ten times or more. This CDR3 reads CASSGGAYEQYF. In DNA, the CDR3 is TGCGCCAGCAGTGGGGGAGCCTACGAGCAGTACTTC. The genes are TRBV5-1 and TRBJ2-7; the D call may be TRBD1 or TRBD2 (5 bases each). The CDR3 extends over 12 amino acids. The V gene's germline CDR1 is SGHRS and CDR2 YFSETQ. The V end lost 5 bases, the J end lost 2 bases, and 8 bases lay between the germline ends.

The chain employs TRBV18 and TRBJ2-3, with 7 positions matching TRBD1. This CDR3 has 15 amino acids. Unmatched junction bases numbered 4, after V lost 3 bases and J lost 1 base. CDR1 and CDR2 (germline): KGHSH, LQKENI. The CDR3 DNA reads as TGTGCCAGCTCACCTCAGACAGGGCGCACAGATACGCAGTATTTT. Translated: CASSPQTGRTDTQYF.

This clonotype was counted ten times or more. The rearrangement joins TRBV29-1 to TRBJ1-5, with 8 bases matching TRBD1. The CDR3 is 15 amino acids. Per germline, CDR1 SQVTM and CDR2 ANQGSEA. V trimming: 5 bases; J trimming: 2 bases; junction bases outside the gene matches: 8. CDR3 DNA: TGCAGCGTTAGTCGCGGGACAGGCCGCAATCAGCCCCAGCATTTT. Translating it yields CSVSRGTGRNQPQHF. Filled out from reference TRBV29-1 and TRBJ1-5, the complete variable domain reads SAVISQKPSRDICQRGTSLTIQCQVDSQVTMMFWYRQQPGQSLTLIATANQGSEATYESGFVIDKFPISRPNLTFSTLTVSNMSPEDSSIYLCSVSRGTGRNQPQHFGDGTRLSIL.

This clonotype was seen at least ten times. The chain has TRBV4-2 and TRBJ2-1; D is unclear. There are 12 residues in the CDR3. Germline V CDR1 and CDR2: LGHNA, YNFKEQ. Trimming removed 1 base from V and 9 bases from J, with 7 bases in between. DNA of the CDR3: TGTGCCAGCAGCCAAGGAGAGGTTGAGCAGTTCTTC. As protein: CASSQGEVEQFF.

This clonotype occurred many times. The chain employs TRBV29-1 and TRBJ1-1; D may be TRBD1 (5 bases). The germline gives CDR1 SQVTM, CDR2 ANQGSEA. The CDR3 runs 12 residues. Between the trimmed V and J ends, which lost 8 bases and 5 bases, there was a span of 15 bases. The CDR3 is CSLTNRGTEAFF. CDR3 bases: TGCAGCCTCACCAATCGGGGGACTGAAGCTTTCTTT. Looking up the rest from reference TRBV29-1 and TRBJ1-1 gives the full variable domain: SAVISQKPSRDICQRGTSLTIQCQVDSQVTMMFWYRQQPGQSLTLIATANQGSEATYESGFVIDKFPISRPNLTFSTLTVSNMSPEDSSIYLCSLTNRGTEAFFGQGTRLTVV.

This clonotype was observed many times. The J gene is TRBJ2-1, the V gene TRBV7-8, with TRBD2 matching 10 bases. CDR3 size: 14 residues. V lost 2 bases to trimming and J lost 9 bases; unmatched junction nucleotides: 4. Per the germline V gene, CDR1 is SGHVS and CDR2 is FQNEAQ. CDR3 coding DNA: TGTGCCAGCAGCTTAAGCGGGGGGGTAAGTGAGCAGTTCTTC. Amino acids: CASSLSGGVSEQFF.

Turning to this clonotype: Being one base from a much bigger clone, this may be a read error. The rearrangement uses TRBV5-1 and TRBJ2-1, with TRBD1 identical over 9 bases. The CDR3 is 14 amino acids. CDR1 SGHRS and CDR2 YFSETQ come from the germline V gene. The CDR3 DNA reads as TGCGCCACCACCCGGGACAGGGCTAACAATGAGCGGTTCTTC. Translating gives CATTRDRANNERFF.

This clonotype was counted once. The V gene is TRBV6-6, the J gene TRBJ2-3; D is unresolved. Trimming removed 11 bases from V and 6 bases from J, with 15 bases in between. The CDR3 has 12 residues. The germline V gene encodes CDR1 MNHNY and CDR2 SVGAGI (reference sequence). The CDR3 loop reads CAARGVADTQYF. CDR3 coding DNA: TGTGCCGCCAGAGGCGTGGCTGATACGCAGTATTTT.

This clonotype was recorded once. A single base separates this from a much larger clone, so it may be a read error. This chain connects TRBV5-1 to TRBJ2-7; D not resolved. This CDR3 contains 15 residues. V gave up 4 bases and J gave up 2 bases, with 16 bases separating them. In germline, CDR1 is SGHRS, CDR2 YFSETQ. The chain's CDR3 is CASSPSPKNPYEQYF. The CDR3 DNA follows: TGCGCCAGCAGCCCGAGCCCGAAAAACCCCTACGAGCAGTACTTC. Supplemented by reference TRBV5-1 and TRBJ2-7, the full variable domain reads KAGVTQTPRYLIKTRGQQVTLSCSPISGHRSVSWYQQTPGQGLQFLFEYFSETQRNKGNFPGRFSGRQFSNSRSEMNVSTLELGDSALYLCASSPSPKNPYEQYFGPGTRLTVT.

The J gene is TRBJ2-5, the V gene TRBV25-1, with unresolved D. In germline, CDR1 is MGHDK, CDR2 SYGVNS. The CDR3 has 14 residues. Trimming removed 4 bases at V and 5 bases at J, with 14 bases between. CDR3 protein: CASSALGVGETQYF. Here the CDR3 DNA reads TGTGCCAGCAGTGCCCTTGGGGTAGGGGAGACCCAGTACTTC.

Many counts were recorded for this clonotype. This chain links TRBV12-3 or TRBV12-4 with TRBJ2-7; 7 bases line up with TRBD2. Unmatched junction bases numbered 10, after V lost 5 bases and J lost 6 bases. The CDR3 length is 14 residues. This chain's CDR3 is CASSAPGLPIEQYF. CDR3 coding DNA: TGTGCCAGCAGTGCCCCGGGACTACCGATCGAGCAGTACTTC.

The sample holds many counts of this clonotype. The CDR3 bases are TGCAGCGCTACGACAGTGAACTATGGCTACACCTTC. Encoded protein: CSATTVNYGYTF. The chain joins TRBV29-1 to TRBJ1-2; a weak D match, TRBD1 (5 bases). Deletions cut 7 bases from V and 2 bases from J, with 11 bases between. The CDR3 is 12 residues long. Germline V gene sequence: CDR1 SQVTM, CDR2 ANQGSEA.

This clonotype was seen many times. The chain employs TRBV7-2 and TRBJ2-5; D is ambiguous. The CDR3 length is 14 residues. Germline CDR1 is SGHTA and CDR2 is FQGNSA. V dropped 5 bases and J dropped 0 bases, with 10 bases sitting between them. CDR3 protein: CASSHTGNQETQYF. In DNA form, the CDR3 reads TGTGCCAGCAGCCATACGGGCAACCAAGAGACCCAGTACTTC.

J is TRBJ2-3 and V is TRBV7-9, with 8 bases lining up with TRBD2. CDR1 and CDR2 (germline): SEHNR, FQNEAQ (reference sequence). V shed 5 bases, J shed 0 bases, and the junction held 7 bases outside the gene matches. The CDR3 is 16 amino acids. The CDR3 loop is CASSILSGASTDTQYF. The CDR3 nucleotides are TGTGCCAGCAGCATACTTAGCGGGGCTAGCACAGATACGCAGTATTTT.

This clonotype was recorded at least ten times. The rearrangement uses TRBV4-2 and TRBJ1-2; D unclear. The CDR3 covers 14 residues. Germline-derived CDR1 and CDR2 are LGHNA and YNFKEQ. Trimming removed 3 bases at V and 8 bases at J, with 16 bases between. The DNA for the CDR3 is TGTGCCAGCAGCCAGGCCGGGAGTCCTCTGGGCTACACCTTC. As protein: CASSQAGSPLGYTF.

This clonotype was observed at least ten times. V is TRBV20-1 and J is TRBJ2-5; TRBD2 agrees at 9 bases. There are 18 residues in the CDR3. Germline CDR1 DFQATT, CDR2 SNEGSKA (reference sequence). V dropped 2 bases and J dropped 0; count of bases not matched to a gene: 13. The CDR3 protein is CSARSDGLAHRNQETQYF. In nucleotides, the CDR3 is TGCAGTGCTAGATCTGATGGACTAGCGCACAGAAACCAAGAGACCCAGTACTTC.

This clonotype came up many times. This sequence joins TRBV12-3 or TRBV12-4 and TRBJ2-7; 9 bases are shared with TRBD1. With 5 bases clipped from V and 4 bases from J, the junction kept 9 bases outside the gene matches. This CDR3 is built from 15 residues. In DNA form, the CDR3 reads TGTGCCAGCAGTCTCTCCTCACAGGGGGCATACGAGCAGTACTTC. Its translation: CASSLSSQGAYEQYF.